This record looks at one T cell receptor beta chain sequence and its context. Its antigen is currently not known. This sample was taken from a study of CXCR3-negative and CXCR3-positive naive CD8 T cells (dated by TCRdb to about 2019). Describing the broader study: Some 130 million TRB reads were obtained in total, roughly 1.5 +/- 0.3 million reads per library. Data from ten to twelve donors, pooled across two independent experiments, went into the diversity and physicochemical repertoire analyses. The TRBV-TRBJ cluster analysis covered naive subsets from 5 donors and memory cells from 3 donors.

Here is what the overall study found, with its caveats: Freshly isolated PBMCs were used for most assays because CXCR3 expression partially decreased after cryopreservation. Comparably high repertoire diversity was found in both naive subsets, whereas much lower repertoire diversity was found in memory CD8+ T cells. Because surface CD5, which has been linked to self-reactivity in mice, was comparable between naive subsets, TCR interaction strength was also inferred from TRB CDR3 physicochemical properties. Within the same donor, TRBV-TRBJ usage looked similar between naive CXCR3-negative and CXCR3-positive cells, but memory cells had distinct patterns.

The CDR3 goes from the cysteine to the phenylalanine over 14 residues. No DNA is listed. Per the germline V gene, MDHEN is the CDR1 and SYDVKM is the CDR2. Each CD8+ T cell subset was flow-sorted in triplicate, and 300,000 or so cells per subset were placed directly into RLT lysis buffer. Peripheral blood mononuclear cells were isolated from buffy coats by standard density gradient centrifugation. Total RNA was extracted from sorted cells with an RNeasy Mini Kit. Sequencing used a NextSeq 550. The Human TCR Profiling Kit (MiLaboratory) was used to prepare UMI-labeled 5' RACE TRB cDNA libraries. cDNA synthesis used the entire amount of extracted RNA, and PCR amplification then used the entire amount of cDNA produced. Libraries were prepared in parallel with an identical number of PCR cycles. From the authors' description of their analysis: With a requirement of at least two reads per UMI, MIGEC and MiXCR extracted about 57,000 +/- 9,900 unique UMI-labeled TRB cDNA molecules per library. On average, about 40,000 +/- 10,000 functional in-frame TRB CDR3 nucleotide clonotypes lacking stop codons were found per library. After each sample was downsampled to 5000 UMI-labeled TRB molecules, VDJtools was used to calculate diversity metrics such as normalized Shannon-Wiener and Chao1. Clonotype-size-weighted physicochemical properties of the central five CDR3 residues (interaction energy, strength, volume and Kidera factor 4) were computed in VDJtools. Once TCRdb had reprocessed the reads, it stored one entry per CDR3 protein sequence and supplied no DNA. It is TCRdb's table, rather than the study itself, that gives the V and J calls and clone size. The table for this sample lists under 55,000 distinct CDR3 sequences. The top ten hold around 10% of the sample.

This sequence originates from a human donor in good health. Some clones in this sample may be carry-over from other donors' samples. Sequenced sample: memory CD8+ T cells from blood. The cell subset or site label corresponds to: conventional CD8+ memory T cells (TMEM), sorted as controls. The chain couples TRBV28 to TRBJ1-1; the D gene TCRdb calls, TRBD1, cannot be checked with no DNA. The CDR3 protein is CASGDRDLNTEAFF.